There are a few counts of the clone carrying this T cell receptor beta chain. The data originate from a study of shared clonotypes between healthy human individuals. The CDR3 contains 15 residues. Per the germline V gene, CDR1 is MNHNS and CDR2 is SASEGT. Trimming took 8 bases from V and 0 from J, leaving 14 bases between them. The donor cohort consisted entirely of Caucasian adults residing in Nashville, Tennessee. The authors distributed each subset's genomic DNA evenly over several immunoSEQ plates. This table comes from immunoSEQ multiplex PCR, and its TCRdb copy is limited to in-frame clones, with some not included. The sample shows 600,000 to 750,000 clones, less than 95% of them seen only once.

The specimen was memory CD8+ T cells from PBMCs. Stated subset: CD45RO+ cells pooled with CCR7-negative TemRA cells. The clonotype originates from a man younger than 30 in good health. Some clones in this sample may be carry-over from other donors' samples. The chain combines TRBV6-1 with TRBJ2-1, with D perhaps matching TRBD2 (5 bases). The CDR3 region is CASRPRVGSYNEQFF. In nucleotides, the CDR3 is TGTGCCAGCCGACCGAGGGTGGGCTCCTACAATGAGCAGTTCTTC.